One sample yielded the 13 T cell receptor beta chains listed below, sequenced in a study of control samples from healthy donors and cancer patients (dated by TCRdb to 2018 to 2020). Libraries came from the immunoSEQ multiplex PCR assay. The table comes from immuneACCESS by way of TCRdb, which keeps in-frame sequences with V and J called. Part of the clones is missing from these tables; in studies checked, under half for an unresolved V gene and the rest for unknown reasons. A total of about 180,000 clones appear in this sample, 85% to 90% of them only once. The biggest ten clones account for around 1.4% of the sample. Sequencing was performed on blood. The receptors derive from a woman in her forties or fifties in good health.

CDR3 in amino acids: CASSLGQGGNYGYTF. CDR3 sequence (DNA): TGCGCCAGCAGCCTGGGACAGGGTGGGAACTATGGCTACACCTTC. V gene TRBV4-1 combines with J gene TRBJ1-2; 9 positions agree with TRBD1. The CDR3 contains 15 residues. Germline CDR1 MGHRA, CDR2 YSYEKL. Trimming removed 4 bases from V and 2 bases from J; junction bases left unmatched: 5.

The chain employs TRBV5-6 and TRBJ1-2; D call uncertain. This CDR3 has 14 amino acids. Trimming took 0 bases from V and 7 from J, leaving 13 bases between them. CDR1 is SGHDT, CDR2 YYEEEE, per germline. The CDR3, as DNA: TGTGCCAGCAGCTTGGTAGGGCTCCGGGGTGGCTACACCTTC. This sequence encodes CASSLVGLRGGYTF.

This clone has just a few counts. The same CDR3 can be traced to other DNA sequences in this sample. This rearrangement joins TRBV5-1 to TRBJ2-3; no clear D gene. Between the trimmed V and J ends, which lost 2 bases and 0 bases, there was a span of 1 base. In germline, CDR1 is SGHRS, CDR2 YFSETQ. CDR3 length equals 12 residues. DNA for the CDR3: TGCGCCAGCAGCTTAAGCACAGATACGCAGTATTTT. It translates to CASSLSTDTQYF.

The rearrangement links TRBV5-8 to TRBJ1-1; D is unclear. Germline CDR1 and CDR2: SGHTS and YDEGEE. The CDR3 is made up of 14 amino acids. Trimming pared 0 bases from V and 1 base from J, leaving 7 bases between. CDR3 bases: TGTGCCAGCAGCTTGGCGGGGTCGAACACTGAAGCTTTCTTT. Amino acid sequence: CASSLAGSNTEAFF. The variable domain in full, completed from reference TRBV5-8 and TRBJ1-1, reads EAGVTQSPTHLIKTRGQQATLRCSPISGHTSVYWYQQALGLGLQFLLWYDEGEERNRGNFPPRFSGRQFPNYSSELNVNALELEDSALYLCASSLAGSNTEAFFGQGTRLTVV.

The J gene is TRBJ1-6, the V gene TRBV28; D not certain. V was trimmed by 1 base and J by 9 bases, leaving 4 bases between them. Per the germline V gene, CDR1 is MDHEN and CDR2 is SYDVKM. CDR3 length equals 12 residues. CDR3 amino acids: CASSLLRSPLHF. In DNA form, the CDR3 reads TGTGCCAGCAGTTTATTACGTTCACCCCTCCACTTT.

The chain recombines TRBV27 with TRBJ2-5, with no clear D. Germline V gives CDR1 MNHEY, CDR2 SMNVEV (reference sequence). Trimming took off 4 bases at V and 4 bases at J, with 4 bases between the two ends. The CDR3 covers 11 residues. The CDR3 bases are TGTGCCAGCAGTTACCGAGAGACCCAGTACTTC. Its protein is CASSYRETQYF.

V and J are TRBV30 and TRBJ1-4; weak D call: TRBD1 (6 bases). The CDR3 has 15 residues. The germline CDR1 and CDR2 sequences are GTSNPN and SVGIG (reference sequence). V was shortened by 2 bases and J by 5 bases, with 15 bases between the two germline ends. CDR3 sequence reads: CAWSRGGISNEKLFF. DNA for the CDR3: TGTGCCTGGAGTAGGGGGGGTATTTCCAATGAAAAACTGTTTTTT.

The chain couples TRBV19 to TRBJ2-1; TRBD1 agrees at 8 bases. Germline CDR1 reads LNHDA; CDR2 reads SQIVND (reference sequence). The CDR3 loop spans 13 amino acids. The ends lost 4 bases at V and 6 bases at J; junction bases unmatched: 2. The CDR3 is CASSKDRGNEQFF. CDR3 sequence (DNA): TGTGCCAGTAGTAAAGACAGGGGCAATGAGCAGTTCTTC. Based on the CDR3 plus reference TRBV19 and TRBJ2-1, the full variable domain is DGGITQSPKYLFRKEGQNVTLSCEQNLNHDAMYWYRQDPGQGLRLIYYSQIVNDFQKGDIAEGYSVSREKKESFPLTVTSAQKNPTAFYLCASSKDRGNEQFFGPGTRLTVL.

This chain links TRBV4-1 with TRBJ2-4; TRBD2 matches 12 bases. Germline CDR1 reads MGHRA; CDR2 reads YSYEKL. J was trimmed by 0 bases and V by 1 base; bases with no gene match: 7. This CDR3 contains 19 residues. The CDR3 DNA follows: TGCGCCAGCAGCCAAGGGAGCCTAGCGGGGGGGCTAGCCAAAAACATTCAGTACTTC. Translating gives CASSQGSLAGGLAKNIQYF.

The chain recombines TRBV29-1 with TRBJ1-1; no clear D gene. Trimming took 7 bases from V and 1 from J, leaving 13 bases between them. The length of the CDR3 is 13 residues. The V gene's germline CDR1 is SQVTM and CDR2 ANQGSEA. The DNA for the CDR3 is TGCAGCGCCGGGAGGGTCCAGAACACTGAAGCTTTCTTT. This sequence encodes CSAGRVQNTEAFF.

For the CDR3, the DNA is TGTGCCAGCAGTCGGACAGGGGCCTACAATGAGCAGTTCTTC. Amino acids: CASSRTGAYNEQFF. The gene calls are TRBV28 and TRBJ2-1; 9 bases fit TRBD1. The CDR3 runs 14 residues. J was trimmed by 2 bases and V by 5 bases; bases with no gene match: 1. Germline V CDR1 and CDR2: MDHEN, SYDVKM.

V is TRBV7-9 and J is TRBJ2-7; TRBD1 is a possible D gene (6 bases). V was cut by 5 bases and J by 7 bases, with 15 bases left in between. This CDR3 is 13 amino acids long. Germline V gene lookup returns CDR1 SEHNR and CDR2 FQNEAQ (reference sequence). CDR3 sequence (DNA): TGTGCCAGCAGCCTGACGACAGGTCTGGAGCAGTACTTC. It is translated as CASSLTTGLEQYF. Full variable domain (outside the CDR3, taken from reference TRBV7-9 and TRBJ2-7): DTGVSQNPRHKITKRGQNVTFRCDPISEHNRLYWYRQTLGQGPEFLTYFQNEAQLEKSRLLSDRFSAERPKGSFSTLEIQRTEQGDSAMYLCASSLTTGLEQYFGPGTRLTVT.

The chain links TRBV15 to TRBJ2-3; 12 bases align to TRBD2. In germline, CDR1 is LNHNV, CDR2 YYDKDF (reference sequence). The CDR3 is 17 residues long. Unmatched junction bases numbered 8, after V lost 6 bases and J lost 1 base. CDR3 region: CATSPSGRAFRTDTQYF. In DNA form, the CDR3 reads TGTGCCACCAGTCCTAGCGGGAGGGCCTTCCGCACAGATACGCAGTATTTT.